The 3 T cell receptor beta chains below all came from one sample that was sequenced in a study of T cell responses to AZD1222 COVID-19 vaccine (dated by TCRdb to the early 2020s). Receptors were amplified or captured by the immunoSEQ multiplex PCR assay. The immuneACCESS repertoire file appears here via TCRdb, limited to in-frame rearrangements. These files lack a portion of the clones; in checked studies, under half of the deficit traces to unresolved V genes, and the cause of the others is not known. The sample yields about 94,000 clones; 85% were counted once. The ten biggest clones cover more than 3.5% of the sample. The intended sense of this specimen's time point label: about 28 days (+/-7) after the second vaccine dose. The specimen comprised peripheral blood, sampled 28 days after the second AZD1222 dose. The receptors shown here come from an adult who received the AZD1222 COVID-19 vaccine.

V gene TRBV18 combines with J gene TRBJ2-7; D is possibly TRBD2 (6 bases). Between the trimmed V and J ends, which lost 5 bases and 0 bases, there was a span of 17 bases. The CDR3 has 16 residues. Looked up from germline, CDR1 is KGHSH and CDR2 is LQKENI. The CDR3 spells CASSSTGSPDSYEQYF. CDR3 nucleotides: TGTGCCAGCTCATCTACCGGGAGCCCAGACTCCTACGAGCAGTACTTC.

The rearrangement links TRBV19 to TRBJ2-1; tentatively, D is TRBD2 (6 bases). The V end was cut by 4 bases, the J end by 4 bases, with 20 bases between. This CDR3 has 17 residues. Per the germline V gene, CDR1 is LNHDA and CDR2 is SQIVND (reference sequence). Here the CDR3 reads CASSNGAGQSFYNEQFF. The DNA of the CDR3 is TGTGCCAGTAGTAATGGGGCGGGGCAAAGTTTTTACAATGAGCAGTTCTTC.

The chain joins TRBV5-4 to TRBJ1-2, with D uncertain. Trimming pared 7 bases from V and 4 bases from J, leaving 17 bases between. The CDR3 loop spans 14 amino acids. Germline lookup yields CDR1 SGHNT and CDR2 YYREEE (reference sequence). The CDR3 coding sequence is TGTGCCAGCTATACCAAGGGAAGTGGCTATGGCTACACCTTC. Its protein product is CASYTKGSGYGYTF.